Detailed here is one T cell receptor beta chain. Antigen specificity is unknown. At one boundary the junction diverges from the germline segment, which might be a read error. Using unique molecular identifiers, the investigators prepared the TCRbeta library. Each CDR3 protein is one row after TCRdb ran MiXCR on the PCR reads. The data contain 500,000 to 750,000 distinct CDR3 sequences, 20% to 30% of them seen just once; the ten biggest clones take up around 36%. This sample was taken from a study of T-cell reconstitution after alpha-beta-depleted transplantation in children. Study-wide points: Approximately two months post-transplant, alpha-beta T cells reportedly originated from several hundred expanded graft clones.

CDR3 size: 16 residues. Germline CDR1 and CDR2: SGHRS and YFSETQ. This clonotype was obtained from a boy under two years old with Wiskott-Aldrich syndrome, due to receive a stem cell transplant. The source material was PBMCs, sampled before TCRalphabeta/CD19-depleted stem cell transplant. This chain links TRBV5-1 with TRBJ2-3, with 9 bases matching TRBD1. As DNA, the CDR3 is TGCACCAGCAGCTCAGACAGGGGGATGTACACAGATACGCAGTATTTT. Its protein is CTSSSDRGMYTDTQYF.